A single sample is the source of the 18 T cell receptor beta chains below, sequenced in a study of T cell repertoires in cytomegalovirus infection (dated by TCRdb to the late 2010s). Sequencing took place on an Illumina HiSeq 1500. TCRdb applied fastp at Q25 and MiXCR to the public reads, then kept only in-frame beta chains. When rows share a CDR3 protein, they turn into one entry using the most common DNA and genes. For this sample the table gives roughly 320,000 distinct CDR3 sequences, of which around 9.6% were detected only once. In total, the top ten clones hold approximately 2.3% of the sample. Input material: PBMCs. Every receptor here comes from a human donor in good health (CMV status not recorded). Some clones in this sample may be carry-over from other donors' samples.

This clonotype was counted a few times. CDR3 DNA: TGCAGCGTAGCCGGGACAGATAACTATGGCTACACCTTC. Translation: CSVAGTDNYGYTF. The V and J genes are TRBV29-1 and TRBJ1-2; 7 nucleotides agree with TRBD1. The V and J ends lost 6 bases and 1 base, in that order; junction bases with no gene match: 5. Germline V gives CDR1 SQVTM, CDR2 ANQGSEA. The CDR3 loop spans 13 amino acids.

This clonotype was seen many times. The J gene is TRBJ2-4, the V gene TRBV6-5; D is uncertain. This CDR3 has 15 amino acids. Germline-derived CDR1 and CDR2 are MNHEY and SVGAGI. The V gene lost 0 bases and the J gene lost 0 bases, with 6 bases spanning the gap. In DNA form, the CDR3 reads TGTGCCAGCAGTTACTCATGGGGAGCCAAAAACATTCAGTACTTC. Its translation is CASSYSWGAKNIQYF.

This clonotype was counted at least ten times. The CDR3 spells CSVARDRRNTEAFF. For the CDR3, the DNA is TGCAGCGTTGCCCGGGACAGGCGGAACACTGAAGCTTTCTTT. This chain connects TRBV29-1 to TRBJ1-1, with 8 bases identical to TRBD1. The CDR3 loop spans 14 amino acids. Germline CDR1 and CDR2: SQVTM and ANQGSEA. The trim removed 4 bases at V and 1 base at J, leaving 5 bases unmatched. Supplemented by reference TRBV29-1 and TRBJ1-1, the full variable domain reads SAVISQKPSRDICQRGTSLTIQCQVDSQVTMMFWYRQQPGQSLTLIATANQGSEATYESGFVIDKFPISRPNLTFSTLTVSNMSPEDSSIYLCSVARDRRNTEAFFGQGTRLTVV.

This clonotype was detected ten times or more. V usage is TRBV12-3 or TRBV12-4 and J usage is TRBJ2-1; D may match TRBD1 or TRBD2 (5 bases each). The CDR3 extends over 14 amino acids. With 4 bases removed from V and 4 bases from J, the gap between germline ends came to 11 bases. CDR3 DNA: TGTGCCAGCAGTTCCGGGACCCGATACAATGAGCAGTTCTTC. Amino acids: CASSSGTRYNEQFF.

This clonotype was seen repeatedly, ten times or more. The chain couples TRBV7-3 to TRBJ1-1, with unresolved D. Trimming took off 5 bases at V and 6 bases at J, with 16 bases between the two ends. This CDR3 region has 14 residues. The germline CDR1 and CDR2 sequences are SGHTA and FQGTGA. CDR3 amino acids: CASSPSSGSAEAFF. CDR3 nucleotide sequence: TGTGCCAGCAGCCCTTCCTCGGGGAGCGCTGAAGCTTTCTTT.

At least ten counts were recorded for this clonotype. V gene TRBV7-2 combines with J gene TRBJ1-2; D not certain. Deletions cut 1 base from V and 2 bases from J, with 8 bases between. CDR1 and CDR2 from the germline V gene are SGHTA and FQGNSA. There are 14 residues in the CDR3. CDR3 in DNA: TGTGCCAGCAGCTTAGTTGGAATAAACTATGGCTACACCTTC. It translates to CASSLVGINYGYTF.

This clonotype was counted ten times or more. V gene TRBV7-2 combines with J gene TRBJ2-3, with 11 bases identical to TRBD2. The length of the CDR3 is 20 residues. V shed 1 base and J 1 base; nucleotides not matched to a gene: 13. In germline, CDR1 is SGHTA, CDR2 FQGNSA. Written as DNA, the CDR3 is TGTGCCAGCAGCTTAGGGGTACTAGCGGGGGCCCACGCGGGCACAGATACGCAGTATTTT. Protein product: CASSLGVLAGAHAGTDTQYF.

At least ten counts were recorded for this clonotype. The V call is TRBV12-3 or TRBV12-4, the J call TRBJ2-1; TRBD2 might be the D (5 bases). There are 13 residues in the CDR3. The V end lost 8 bases, the J end lost 1 base, and 9 bases lay between the germline ends. In DNA form, the CDR3 reads TGTGCCAGCTCTCGCGGGTCCTACAATGAGCAGTTCTTC. Translating gives CASSRGSYNEQFF.

This clonotype was observed many times. Since no conserved phenylalanine or tryptophan closes the CDR3, a read error is the likely cause. The DNA is left out, because the CDR3 cannot be placed on it with certainty; the CDR3 is given as TCRdb lists it. V is TRBV7-2 and J is TRBJ1-2. Germline V gene data show CDR1 as SGHTA and CDR2 as FQGNSA. Including both end residues, the CDR3 is 12 amino acids long. The CDR3 here is CASSLGGVGRAS.

The chain couples TRBV12-3 or TRBV12-4 to TRBJ2-1; maybe TRBD1 (6 bases). With 3 bases removed from V and 7 bases from J, the gap between germline ends came to 13 bases. This CDR3 region has 14 residues. DNA of the CDR3: TGTGCCAGCAGTTTGGGATCTCAGGGGAATGAGCAGTTCTTC. Its protein product is CASSLGSQGNEQFF.

The chain is built from TRBV20-1 and TRBJ2-2; 7 bases map to TRBD1. This CDR3 has 16 amino acids. The ends lost 5 bases at V and 2 bases at J; junction bases unmatched: 11. Germline V CDR1 and CDR2: DFQATT, SNEGSKA (reference sequence). CDR3 in amino acids: CSALDRNLPNTGELFF. CDR3 in DNA: TGCAGTGCTTTGGACAGGAACCTCCCTAACACCGGGGAGCTGTTTTTT.

The rearrangement links TRBV25-1 to TRBJ2-5, with TRBD2 matching over 9 bases. The germline CDR1 and CDR2 sequences are MGHDK and SYGVNS. With 8 bases clipped from V and 4 bases from J, the junction kept 5 bases outside the gene matches. The CDR3 totals 13 residues. CDR3 sequence reads: CASGIAGAETQYF. The CDR3 region has the DNA TGTGCCAGCGGCATAGCGGGGGCAGAGACCCAGTACTTC.

The V call is TRBV10-3, the J call TRBJ2-6; 8 bases fit TRBD1. Germline V CDR1 and CDR2: ENHRY, SYGVKD. Germline trimming cut 10 bases from V and 2 bases from J; bases unmatched to any gene: 7. The CDR3 has 15 amino acids. The CDR3 nucleotides read TGTGCCAGTTTGGACAGGGCAACTGGGGCCAACGTCCTGACTTTC. It yields the protein CASLDRATGANVLTF.

The V gene is TRBV29-1, the J gene TRBJ2-7; D is possibly TRBD1 (6 bases). This CDR3 contains 14 residues. The V end lost 7 bases, the J end lost 1 base, and 17 bases lay between the germline ends. CDR1 SQVTM and CDR2 ANQGSEA come from the germline V gene. CDR3 residues: CSGGRGTSSYEQYF. DNA of the CDR3: TGCAGCGGCGGAAGGGGGACCTCTTCCTACGAGCAGTACTTC.

This clonotype was counted ten times or more. The rearrangement uses TRBV20-1 and TRBJ1-5; TRBD1 matches 9 bases. This CDR3 spans 13 amino acids. Germline V gene lookup returns CDR1 DFQATT and CDR2 SNEGSKA (reference sequence). V lost 6 bases to trimming and J lost 6 bases; unmatched junction nucleotides: 6. CDR3 loop: CSATGTGSQPQHF. The CDR3 region has the DNA TGCAGTGCAACCGGGACAGGGAGTCAGCCCCAGCATTTT.

This clonotype was counted at least ten times. This chain uses TRBV2 with TRBJ2-3; 11 nucleotides match TRBD2. The CDR3 spans 15 residues. Germline V lookup: CDR1 SNHLY, CDR2 FYNNEI. V lost 3 bases, J lost 3 bases, and 2 bases stayed unmatched. Here the CDR3 reads CASSETSGVTDTQYF. The CDR3 bases are TGTGCCAGCAGTGAGACTAGCGGGGTTACAGATACGCAGTATTTT.

This clonotype has at least ten counts. One junction end disagrees with the germline gene, perhaps due to a read error. The rearrangement joins TRBV7-2 to TRBJ2-1; the match to TRBD2 covers 15 bases. The CDR3 spans 15 residues. Germline V gives CDR1 SGHTA, CDR2 FQGNSA. The chain's CDR3 is CASSLAGTSGGPPIF. Written as DNA, the CDR3 is TGTGCCAGCAGCTTAGCCGGGACTAGCGGGGGGCCCCCGATCTTC.

The rearrangement uses TRBV28 and TRBJ1-2; 7 bases are shared with TRBD1. CDR3 length: 15 amino acids. Germline V CDR1 and CDR2: MDHEN, SYDVKM. V was pared by 6 bases and J by 5 bases, with 12 bases of the junction left unmatched. The CDR3 loop is CASSPPDRAGYGYTF. DNA for the CDR3: TGTGCCAGCAGCCCGCCCGACAGGGCGGGGTATGGCTACACCTTC.